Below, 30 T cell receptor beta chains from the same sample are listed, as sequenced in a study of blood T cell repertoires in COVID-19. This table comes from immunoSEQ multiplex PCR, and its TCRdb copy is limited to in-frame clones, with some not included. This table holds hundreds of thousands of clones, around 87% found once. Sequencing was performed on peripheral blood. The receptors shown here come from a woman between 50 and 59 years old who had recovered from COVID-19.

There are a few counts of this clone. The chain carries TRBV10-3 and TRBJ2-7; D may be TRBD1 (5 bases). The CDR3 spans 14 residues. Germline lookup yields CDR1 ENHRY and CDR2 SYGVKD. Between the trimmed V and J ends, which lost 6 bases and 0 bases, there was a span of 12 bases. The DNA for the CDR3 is TGTGCCATCAGCGGACATGACAGCTCCTACGAGCAGTACTTC. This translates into CAISGHDSSYEQYF.

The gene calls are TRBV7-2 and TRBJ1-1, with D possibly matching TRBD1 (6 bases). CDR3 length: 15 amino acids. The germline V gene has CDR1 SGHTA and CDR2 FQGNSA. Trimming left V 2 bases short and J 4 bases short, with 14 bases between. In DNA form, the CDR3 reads TGTGCCAGCAGCTTAACGTTGGGGGCTGGCACTGAAGCTTTCTTT. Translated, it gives CASSLTLGAGTEAFF.

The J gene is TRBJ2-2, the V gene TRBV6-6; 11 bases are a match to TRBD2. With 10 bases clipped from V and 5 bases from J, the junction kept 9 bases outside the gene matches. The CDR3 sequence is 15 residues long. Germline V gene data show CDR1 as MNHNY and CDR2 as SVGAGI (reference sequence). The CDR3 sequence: CATTSGDDRTGELFF. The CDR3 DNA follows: TGTGCCACGACTAGCGGGGACGATAGGACCGGGGAGCTGTTTTTT.

CDR3 amino acids: CATSRADRGFYEQYF. The CDR3 DNA follows: TGTGCCACCAGCAGAGCGGACAGGGGGTTTTACGAGCAGTACTTC. V gene TRBV15 combines with J gene TRBJ2-7; 10 positions match TRBD1. Trimming removed 1 base from V and 4 bases from J; junction bases left unmatched: 4. The CDR3 loop spans 15 amino acids. CDR1 and CDR2 (germline): LNHNV, YYDKDF (reference sequence).

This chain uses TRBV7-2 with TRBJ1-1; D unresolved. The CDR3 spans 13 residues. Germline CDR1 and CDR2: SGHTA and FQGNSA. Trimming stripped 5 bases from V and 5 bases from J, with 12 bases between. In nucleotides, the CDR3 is TGTGCCAGCAGCCTGGCCCCGTCGACTGAAGCTTTCTTT. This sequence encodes CASSLAPSTEAFF.

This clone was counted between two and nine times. CDR3 nucleotide sequence: TGTGCCAGTACCGGGACAGGGCGCAATCAGCCCCAGCATTTT. It specifies CASTGTGRNQPQHF. The chain couples TRBV19 to TRBJ1-5; 9 nucleotides line up with TRBD1. Germline V gene data show CDR1 as LNHDA and CDR2 as SQIVND (reference sequence). The CDR3 is 14 residues long. Trimming at V came to 7 bases and at J to 2 bases, leaving 3 bases not matched to a gene.

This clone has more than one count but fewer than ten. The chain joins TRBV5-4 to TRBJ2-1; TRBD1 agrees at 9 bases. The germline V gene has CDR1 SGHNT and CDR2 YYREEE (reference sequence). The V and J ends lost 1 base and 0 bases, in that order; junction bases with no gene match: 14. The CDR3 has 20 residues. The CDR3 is CASSLQWGQGRSSSYNEQFF. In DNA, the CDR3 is TGTGCCAGCAGCTTGCAGTGGGGACAGGGCCGGAGTAGCTCCTACAATGAGCAGTTCTTC.

CDR3: CATEKGPGDQFF. The DNA of the CDR3 is TGTGCCACAGAAAAGGGGCCCGGTGATCAGTTCTTC. This sequence joins TRBV28 and TRBJ2-1; D perhaps matches TRBD1 (5 bases). This CDR3 has 12 residues. The V end lost 10 bases, the J end lost 13 bases, and 20 bases lay between the germline ends. CDR1 MDHEN and CDR2 SYDVKM come from the germline V gene.

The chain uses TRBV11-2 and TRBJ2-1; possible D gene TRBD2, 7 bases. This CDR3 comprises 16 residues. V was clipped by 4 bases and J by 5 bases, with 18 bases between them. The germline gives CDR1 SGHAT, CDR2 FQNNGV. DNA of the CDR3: TGTGCCAGCAGCTCCGGCCCAGGGAGGGACAACAATGAGCAGTTCTTC. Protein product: CASSSGPGRDNNEQFF.

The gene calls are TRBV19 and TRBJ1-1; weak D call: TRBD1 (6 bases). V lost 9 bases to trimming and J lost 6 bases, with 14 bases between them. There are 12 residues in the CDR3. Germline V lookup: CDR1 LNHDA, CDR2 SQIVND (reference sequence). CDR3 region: CASLNYRAEAFF. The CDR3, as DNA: TGTGCCAGCCTAAATTACAGGGCTGAAGCTTTCTTT.

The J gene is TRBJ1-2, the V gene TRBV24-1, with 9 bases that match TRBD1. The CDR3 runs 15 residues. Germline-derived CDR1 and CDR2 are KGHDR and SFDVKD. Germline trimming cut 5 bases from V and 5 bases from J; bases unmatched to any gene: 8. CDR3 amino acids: CATSGTSGQGYGYTF. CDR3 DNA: TGTGCCACCAGTGGAACTTCGGGACAGGGTTATGGCTACACCTTC.

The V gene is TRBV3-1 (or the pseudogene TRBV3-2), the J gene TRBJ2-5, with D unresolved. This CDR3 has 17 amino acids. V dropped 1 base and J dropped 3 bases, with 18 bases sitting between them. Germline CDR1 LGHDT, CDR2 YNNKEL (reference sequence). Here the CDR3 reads CASSQGGPRGVKETQYF. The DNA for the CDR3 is TGTGCCAGCAGCCAAGGTGGCCCCCGAGGAGTTAAAGAGACCCAGTACTTC.

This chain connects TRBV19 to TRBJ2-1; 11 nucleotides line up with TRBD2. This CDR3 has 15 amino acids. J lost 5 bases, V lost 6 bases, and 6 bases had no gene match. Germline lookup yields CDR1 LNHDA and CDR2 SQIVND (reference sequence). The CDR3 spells CASRILAGGHNEQFF. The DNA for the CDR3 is TGTGCCAGTAGGATATTAGCGGGGGGGCACAATGAGCAGTTCTTC. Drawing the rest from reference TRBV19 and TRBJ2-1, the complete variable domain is DGGITQSPKYLFRKEGQNVTLSCEQNLNHDAMYWYRQDPGQGLRLIYYSQIVNDFQKGDIAEGYSVSREKKESFPLTVTSAQKNPTAFYLCASRILAGGHNEQFFGPGTRLTVL.

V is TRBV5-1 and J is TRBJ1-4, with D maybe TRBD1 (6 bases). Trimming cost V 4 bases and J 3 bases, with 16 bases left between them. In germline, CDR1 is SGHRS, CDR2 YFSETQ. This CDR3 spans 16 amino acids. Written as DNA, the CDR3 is TGCGCCAGCAGCGCCGGGACACCCCCACCTAATGAAAAACTGTTTTTT. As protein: CASSAGTPPPNEKLFF.

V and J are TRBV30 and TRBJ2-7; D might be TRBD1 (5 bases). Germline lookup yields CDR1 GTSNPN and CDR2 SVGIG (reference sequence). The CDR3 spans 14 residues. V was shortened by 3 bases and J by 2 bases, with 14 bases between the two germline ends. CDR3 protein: CAWRQAVNPYEQYF. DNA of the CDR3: TGTGCCTGGAGACAGGCCGTAAACCCCTACGAGCAGTACTTC.

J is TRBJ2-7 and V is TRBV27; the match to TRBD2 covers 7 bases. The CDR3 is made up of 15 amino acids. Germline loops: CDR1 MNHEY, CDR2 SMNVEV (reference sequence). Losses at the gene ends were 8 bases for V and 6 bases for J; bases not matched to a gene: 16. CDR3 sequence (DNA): TGTGCCAGCGCCACCTTGGGGGGGGTAGCGAGCGAGCAGTACTTC. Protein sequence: CASATLGGVASEQYF.

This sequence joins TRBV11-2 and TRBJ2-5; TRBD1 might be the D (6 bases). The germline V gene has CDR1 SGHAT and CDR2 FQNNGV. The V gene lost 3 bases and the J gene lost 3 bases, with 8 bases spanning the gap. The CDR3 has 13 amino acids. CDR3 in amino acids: CASSLGHEETQYF. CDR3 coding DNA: TGTGCCAGCAGCTTGGGACACGAAGAGACCCAGTACTTC.

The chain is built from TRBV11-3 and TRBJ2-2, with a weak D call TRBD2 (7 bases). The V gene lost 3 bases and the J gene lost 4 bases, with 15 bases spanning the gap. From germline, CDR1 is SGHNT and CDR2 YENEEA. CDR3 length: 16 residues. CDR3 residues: CASSFGGGGPTGELFF. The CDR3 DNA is TGTGCCAGCAGCTTTGGCGGGGGCGGTCCCACCGGGGAGCTGTTTTTT.

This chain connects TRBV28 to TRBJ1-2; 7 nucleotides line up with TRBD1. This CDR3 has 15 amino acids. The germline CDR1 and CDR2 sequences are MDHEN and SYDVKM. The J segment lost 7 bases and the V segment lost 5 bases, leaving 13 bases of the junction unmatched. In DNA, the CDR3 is TGTGCCAGCAGTCCTCTACAGGGGAGGCTAGGTGGCTACACCTTC. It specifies CASSPLQGRLGGYTF.

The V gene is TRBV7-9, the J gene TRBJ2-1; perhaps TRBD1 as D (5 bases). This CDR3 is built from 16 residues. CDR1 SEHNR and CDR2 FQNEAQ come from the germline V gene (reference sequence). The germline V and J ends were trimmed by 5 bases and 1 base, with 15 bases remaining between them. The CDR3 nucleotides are TGTGCCAGCAGCGGGCAGGGTCAGGGTTCCTACAATGAGCAGTTCTTC. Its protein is CASSGQGQGSYNEQFF.

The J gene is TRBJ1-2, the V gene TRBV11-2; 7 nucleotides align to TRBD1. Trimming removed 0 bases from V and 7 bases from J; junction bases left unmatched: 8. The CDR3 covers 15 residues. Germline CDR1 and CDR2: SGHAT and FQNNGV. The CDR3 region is CASSLEGTASSGYTF. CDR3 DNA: TGTGCCAGCAGCTTAGAGGGGACAGCTTCCAGTGGCTACACCTTC. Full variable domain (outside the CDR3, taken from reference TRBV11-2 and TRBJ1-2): EAGVAQSPRYKIIEKRQSVAFWCNPISGHATLYWYQQILGQGPKLLIQFQNNGVVDDSQLPKDRFSAERLKGVDSTLKIQPAKLEDSAVYLCASSLEGTASSGYTFGSGTRLTVV.

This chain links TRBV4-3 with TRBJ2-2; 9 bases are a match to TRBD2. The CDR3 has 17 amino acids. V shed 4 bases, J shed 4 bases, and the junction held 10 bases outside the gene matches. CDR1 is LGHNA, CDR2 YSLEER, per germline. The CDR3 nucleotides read TGCGCCAGCAGCCCAAGAGTAGGACTAGCGACCACCGGGGAGCTGTTTTTT. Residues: CASSPRVGLATTGELFF.

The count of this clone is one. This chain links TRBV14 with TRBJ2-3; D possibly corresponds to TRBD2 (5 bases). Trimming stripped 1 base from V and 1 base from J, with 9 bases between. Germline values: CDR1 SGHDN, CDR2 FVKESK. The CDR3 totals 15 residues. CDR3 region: CASSQVWRGTDTQYF. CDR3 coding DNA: TGTGCCAGCAGCCAAGTCTGGCGGGGCACAGATACGCAGTATTTT. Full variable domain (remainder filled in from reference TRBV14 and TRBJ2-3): EAGVTQFPSHSVIEKGQTVTLRCDPISGHDNLYWYRRVMGKEIKFLLHFVKESKQDESGMPNNRFLAERTGGTYSTLKVQPAELEDSGVYFCASSQVWRGTDTQYFGPGTRLTVL.

CDR3 loop: CAWSDLAGDYGGELFF. CDR3 DNA: TGTGCCTGGAGTGATCTAGCGGGGGACTATGGCGGGGAGCTGTTTTTT. This chain connects TRBV30 to TRBJ2-2; 10 bases are a match to TRBD2. Germline assignment: CDR1 GTSNPN and CDR2 SVGIG (reference sequence). This CDR3 spans 16 amino acids. V gave up 1 base and J gave up 7 bases; unmatched junction bases: 9.

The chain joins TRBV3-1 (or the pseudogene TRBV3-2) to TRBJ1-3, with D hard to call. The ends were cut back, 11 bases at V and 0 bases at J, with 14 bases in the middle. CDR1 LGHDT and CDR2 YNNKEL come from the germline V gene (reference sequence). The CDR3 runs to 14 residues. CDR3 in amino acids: CAAGTVSSGNTIYF. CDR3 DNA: TGTGCCGCGGGAACGGTTAGCTCTGGAAACACCATATATTTT.

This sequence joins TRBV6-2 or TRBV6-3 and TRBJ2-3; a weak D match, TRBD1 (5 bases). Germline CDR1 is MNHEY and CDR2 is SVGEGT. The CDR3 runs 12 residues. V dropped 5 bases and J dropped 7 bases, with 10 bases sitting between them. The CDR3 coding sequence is TGTGCCAGCAGTGACCAGGGATATACGCAGTATTTT. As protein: CASSDQGYTQYF.

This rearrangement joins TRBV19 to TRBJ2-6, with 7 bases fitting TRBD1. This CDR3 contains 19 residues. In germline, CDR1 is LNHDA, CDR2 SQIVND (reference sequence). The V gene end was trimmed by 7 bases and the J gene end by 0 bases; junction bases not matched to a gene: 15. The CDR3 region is CASTNSQGQSYSGANVLTF. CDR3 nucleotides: TGTGCCAGTACCAACTCCCAGGGACAGAGCTACTCTGGGGCCAACGTCCTGACTTTC.

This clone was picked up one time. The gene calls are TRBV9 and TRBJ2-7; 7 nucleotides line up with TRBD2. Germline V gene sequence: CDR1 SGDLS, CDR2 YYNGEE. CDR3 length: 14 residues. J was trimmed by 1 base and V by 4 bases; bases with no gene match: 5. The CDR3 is CASSFLAESYEQYF. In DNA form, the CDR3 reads TGTGCCAGCAGCTTTCTAGCGGAGTCCTACGAGCAGTACTTC. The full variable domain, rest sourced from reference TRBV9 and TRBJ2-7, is DSGVTQTPKHLITATGQRVTLRCSPRSGDLSVYWYQQSLDQGLQFLIQYYNGEERAKGNILERFSAQQFPDLHSELNLSSLELGDSALYFCASSFLAESYEQYFGPGTRLTVT.

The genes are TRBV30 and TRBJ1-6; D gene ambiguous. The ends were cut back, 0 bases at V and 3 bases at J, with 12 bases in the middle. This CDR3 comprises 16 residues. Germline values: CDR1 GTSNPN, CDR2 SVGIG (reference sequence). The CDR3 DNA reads TGTGCCTGGAGTGTCGGAGGGATCCACTATAATTCACCCCTCCACTTT. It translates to CAWSVGGIHYNSPLHF.

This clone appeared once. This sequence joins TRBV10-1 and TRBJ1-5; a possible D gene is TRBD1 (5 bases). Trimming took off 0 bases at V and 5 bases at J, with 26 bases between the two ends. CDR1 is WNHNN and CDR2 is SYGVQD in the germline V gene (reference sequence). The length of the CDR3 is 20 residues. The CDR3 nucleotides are TGCGCCAGCAGTGAGTCGAGGGTGGGACTTCTTATCAGGAAAGATCAGCCCCAGCATTTT. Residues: CASSESRVGLLIRKDQPQHF.